These 10 T cell receptor beta chains were all obtained from the same sample, sequenced in a study of vaccination effects on CD4 cells after COVID-19. No antigen has been identified for these receptors. Culture lasted about nine days before CD4+ T cell isolation. Here immunoSEQ multiplex PCR was the method, and the copy in TCRdb shows in-frame clones only, minus some. The table includes fewer than 75,000 clones, 60% to 80% detected once. Sequenced here: CD4+ T cells from PBMCs cultured without peptide, sampled before COVID-19 vaccination. Source of these receptors: a human donor who received a COVID-19 vaccine.

The chain is built from TRBV6-1 and TRBJ2-5, with D possibly matching TRBD2 (6 bases). CDR3 size: 14 residues. The V end was cut by 2 bases, the J end by 3 bases, with 10 bases between. The germline CDR1 and CDR2 sequences are MNHNS and SASEGT. CDR3 sequence reads: CASSEQPGEETQYF. The CDR3 region has the DNA TGTGCCAGCAGTGAACAGCCGGGGGAAGAGACCCAGTACTTC.

The chain joins TRBV3-1 (or the pseudogene TRBV3-2) to TRBJ1-2; D might be TRBD1 (6 bases). CDR3 length equals 15 residues. The ends were cut back, 6 bases at V and 4 bases at J, with 18 bases in the middle. CDR1 and CDR2 (germline): LGHDT, YNNKEL (reference sequence). The CDR3 DNA reads TGTGCCAGCAGTCGACAGGATGGGTTAGCCTATGGCTACACCTTC. The encoded protein is CASSRQDGLAYGYTF.

The chain combines TRBV7-9 with TRBJ1-6; TRBD1 agrees at 7 bases. V shed 4 bases and J 3 bases; nucleotides not matched to a gene: 12. In germline, CDR1 is SEHNR, CDR2 FQNEAQ (reference sequence). CDR3 length: 18 amino acids. The CDR3 region is CASSYPRDRNLYNSPLHF. The CDR3 DNA reads TGTGCCAGCAGCTATCCCCGGGACAGAAACCTCTATAATTCACCCCTCCACTTT.

V and J are TRBV5-1 and TRBJ1-2; D is uncertain. CDR1 and CDR2 (germline): SGHRS, YFSETQ. The CDR3 consists of 14 residues. Trimming took off 0 bases at V and 4 bases at J, with 10 bases between the two ends. The CDR3 DNA reads TGCGCCAGCAGCTTGGGAGTTGAGGGCTATGGCTACACCTTC. Protein product: CASSLGVEGYGYTF.

The chain couples TRBV27 to TRBJ1-3; 11 nucleotides match TRBD1. Germline CDR1 reads MNHEY; CDR2 reads SMNVEV (reference sequence). There are 13 residues in the CDR3. Trimming at V came to 6 bases and at J to 8 bases, leaving 3 bases not matched to a gene. CDR3 in amino acids: CASSRDRGYTIYF. The CDR3 DNA follows: TGTGCCAGCAGCCGGGACAGGGGGTACACCATATATTTT.

The chain combines TRBV21-1 with TRBJ1-1. TRBV21-1 counts as a pseudogene. The CDR3 spans 15 residues. The CDR3: CASSPESPSVTEAFF. In DNA form, the CDR3 reads TGTGCCAGCAGCCCCGAGTCCCCCTCTGTCACTGAAGCTTTCTTT.

The V call is TRBV18, the J call TRBJ2-3; 7 bases are shared with TRBD1. The CDR3 loop spans 16 amino acids. Germline loops: CDR1 KGHSH, CDR2 LQKENI. Trimming removed 2 bases from V and 2 bases from J; junction bases left unmatched: 7. CDR3 sequence (DNA): TGTGCCAGCTCACCATCAGACAGGGCTTTCACAGATACGCAGTATTTT. Translation gives CASSPSDRAFTDTQYF.

The chain carries TRBV12-3 or TRBV12-4 and TRBJ1-5; maybe TRBD1 (5 bases). This CDR3 has 13 residues. Trimming removed 7 bases at V and 4 bases at J, with 11 bases between. CDR3 coding DNA: TGTGCCAGCACCGGGACTTCTAATCAGCCCCAGCATTTT. Its protein is CASTGTSNQPQHF.

This chain joins TRBV18 and TRBJ2-5; the D gene is possibly TRBD1 (5 bases). With 2 bases removed from V and 4 bases from J, the gap between germline ends came to 14 bases. The CDR3 spans 15 residues. Germline values: CDR1 KGHSH, CDR2 LQKENI. CDR3 sequence: CASSPRTGMGETQYF. The DNA of the CDR3 is TGTGCCAGCTCACCAAGAACAGGAATGGGAGAGACCCAGTACTTC. Variable domain in full (rest from reference TRBV18 and TRBJ2-5): NAGVMQNPRHLVRRRGQEARLRCSPMKGHSHVYWYRQLPEEGLKFMVYLQKENIIDESGMPKERFSAEFPKEGPSILRIQQVVRGDSAAYFCASSPRTGMGETQYFGPGTRLLVL.

The genes are TRBV30 and TRBJ2-1; D is uncertain. CDR1 is GTSNPN and CDR2 is SVGIG in the germline V gene (reference sequence). Trimming shortened V by 0 bases and J by 2 bases, and 11 bases separated the two germline ends. This CDR3 comprises 15 residues. In DNA, the CDR3 is TGTGCCTGGAGTGTAAATGCCGTCCCCTACAATGAGCAGTTCTTC. It specifies CAWSVNAVPYNEQFF.